These T cell receptor beta chains were read from a single sample in a study of vaccination and CD4 T cells after COVID-19. TCRdb processed the PCR reads anew with MiXCR; each CDR3 protein has one entry. The table shows 20,000 to 25,000 distinct CDR3 sequences, with roughly 70% occurring only once. No antigen has been identified for these receptors. The source material was CD4+ T cells from blood, cultured in vitro. These receptor sequences come from a human donor who had recovered from COVID-19. The conserved cysteine and the conserved F or W are not part of the CDR3 here.

V gene: TRBV20-1
J gene: TRBJ1-6
CDR3 protein: SAKEAELGNSPLH

V gene: TRBV20-1
J gene: TRBJ2-1
CDR3 protein: SARVSGRALITYNEQF

V gene: TRBV11-2
J gene: TRBJ2-6
CDR3 protein: ASSSLTTGGRTGANVLT

V gene: TRBV28
J gene: TRBJ1-2
CDR3 protein: ASRSGQVGYGYT

V gene: TRBV15
J gene: TRBJ2-3
CDR3 protein: ATSRVSGGIASTDTQY

V gene: TRBV24-1
J gene: TRBJ2-1
CDR3 protein: ATSEVGLAGIV

V gene: TRBV4-3
J gene: TRBJ1-1
CDR3 protein: ASSQDPQGGNTEAF

V gene: TRBV7-2
J gene: TRBJ1-5
CDR3 protein: ASSEGTGLSNQPQH

V gene: TRBV2
J gene: TRBJ1-1
CDR3 protein: ASSEGPGGELMNTEAF

V gene: TRBV7-6
J gene: TRBJ1-4
CDR3 protein: ASRRDRGRTANEKLF

V gene: TRBV20-1
J gene: TRBJ1-5
CDR3 protein: SARGPNNQPQH

V gene: TRBV20-1
J gene: TRBJ1-5
CDR3 protein: SANADYTVGLSNQPQH

V gene: TRBV20-1
J gene: TRBJ2-5
CDR3 protein: SAQGDTGGYQETQY

V gene: TRBV7-2
J gene: TRBJ1-5
CDR3 protein: ASSLGDPNQPQH

V gene: TRBV15
J gene: TRBJ2-5
CDR3 protein: ATSRDRAGQETQY

V gene: TRBV7-2
J gene: TRBJ2-7
CDR3 protein: ASSSQAGYSYEQY

V gene: TRBV6-2/TRBV6-3
J gene: TRBJ1-5
CDR3 protein: ASRSGSQPQH

V gene: TRBV5-1
J gene: TRBJ2-3
CDR3 protein: ASSLEWPTDTQY

V gene: TRBV27
J gene: TRBJ2-3
CDR3 protein: ASSFNTDTQY

V gene: TRBV2
J gene: TRBJ1-2
CDR3 protein: ASSGEGGGYT

V gene: TRBV6-2/TRBV6-3
J gene: TRBJ2-5
CDR3 protein: ASSSSPGPETQY

V gene: TRBV27
J gene: TRBJ2-5
CDR3 protein: ASRSSGRMRETQY

V gene: TRBV6-2/TRBV6-3
J gene: TRBJ2-7
CDR3 protein: ASSYSFDPGRAGDEQY

V gene: TRBV20-1
J gene: TRBJ2-1
CDR3 protein: SAIRTSGASNEQF

V gene: TRBV30
J gene: TRBJ1-2
CDR3 protein: AWPRTGLMGYT

V gene: TRBV27
J gene: TRBJ1-5
CDR3 protein: ASSLLGGGQPQH

V gene: TRBV28
J gene: TRBJ1-2
CDR3 protein: ASTTPKGHRKNYGYT

V gene: TRBV12-3/TRBV12-4
J gene: TRBJ1-2
CDR3 protein: ASVDRGGYGYT

V gene: TRBV10-1
J gene: TRBJ2-7
CDR3 protein: ASSVGQDYYEQY

V gene: TRBV20-1
J gene: TRBJ2-7
CDR3 protein: SAKDLLAGANEQY

V gene: TRBV7-2
J gene: TRBJ2-3
CDR3 protein: ASSLGGTHSTDTQY

V gene: TRBV24-1
J gene: TRBJ1-6
CDR3 protein: ATSATWKQVNSPLH

V gene: TRBV15
J gene: TRBJ1-5
CDR3 protein: ATKKDGGQDTGNQPQH

V gene: TRBV7-9
J gene: TRBJ2-3
CDR3 protein: ASSFSLGGSTDTQY

V gene: TRBV18
J gene: TRBJ1-1
CDR3 protein: ASSLNSNTEAF

V gene: TRBV6-1
J gene: TRBJ2-3
CDR3 protein: ASSDVADTQY

V gene: TRBV20-1
J gene: TRBJ1-6
CDR3 protein: SALDSEPGSPLH

V gene: TRBV15
J gene: TRBJ1-4
CDR3 protein: ATSRDRGEKLF

V gene: TRBV7-2
J gene: TRBJ1-5
CDR3 protein: ASSFFVDQPQH

V gene: TRBV5-1
J gene: TRBJ1-6
CDR3 protein: ASSNRQSSYNSPLH

V gene: TRBV27
J gene: TRBJ1-1
CDR3 protein: ASSFNDRNTEAF

V gene: TRBV4-2
J gene: TRBJ2-2
CDR3 protein: ASSQYTTGYNTGELF

V gene: TRBV27
J gene: TRBJ1-2
CDR3 protein: ASRPYTPAGARHGYT

V gene: TRBV6-2/TRBV6-3
J gene: TRBJ2-7
CDR3 protein: ASSSGGTGKYEQY

V gene: TRBV19
J gene: TRBJ1-5
CDR3 protein: ASSGPRQGGNQPQH

V gene: TRBV7-2
J gene: TRBJ2-5
CDR3 protein: ASSLGVRLAGARGQETQY

V gene: TRBV25-1
J gene: TRBJ2-7
CDR3 protein: ASRYLYEQY

V gene: TRBV27
J gene: TRBJ1-5
CDR3 protein: ASSFTGASNQPQH

V gene: TRBV5-4
J gene: TRBJ2-2
CDR3 protein: ASSRQGKTTGELF

V gene: TRBV30
J gene: TRBJ2-3
CDR3 protein: AWDQGISTDTQY

V gene: TRBV6-5
J gene: TRBJ1-3
CDR3 protein: ASSYRGTIY

V gene: TRBV28
J gene: TRBJ2-3
CDR3 protein: ASRTGATDTQY

V gene: TRBV6-2/TRBV6-3
J gene: TRBJ2-1
CDR3 protein: ASNDGLAGVGEQF

V gene: TRBV6-1
J gene: TRBJ1-2
CDR3 protein: ASGRQGNYGYT

V gene: TRBV6-5
J gene: TRBJ2-7
CDR3 protein: ASSSVYEQY